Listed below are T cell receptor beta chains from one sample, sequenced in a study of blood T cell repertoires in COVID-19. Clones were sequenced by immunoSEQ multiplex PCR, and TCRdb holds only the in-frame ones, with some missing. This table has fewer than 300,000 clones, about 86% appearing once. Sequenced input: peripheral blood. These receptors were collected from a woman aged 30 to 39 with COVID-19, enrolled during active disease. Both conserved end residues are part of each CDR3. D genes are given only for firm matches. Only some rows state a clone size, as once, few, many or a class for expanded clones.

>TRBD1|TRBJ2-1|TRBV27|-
CASTQDRIPYNEQFF
TGTGCCAGCACCCAGGACAGGATCCCCTACAATGAGCAGTTCTTC
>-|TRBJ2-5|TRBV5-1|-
CASRPTPTGQETQYF
TGCGCCAGCCGCCCGACCCCCACAGGTCAAGAGACCCAGTACTTC
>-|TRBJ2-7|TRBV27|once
CASSPQAQYEQYF
TGTGCCAGCAGCCCCCAGGCTCAGTACGAGCAGTACTTC
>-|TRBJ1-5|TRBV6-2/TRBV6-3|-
CASSYFRGQPQHF
TGTGCCAGCAGTTACTTCCGGGGGCAGCCCCAGCATTTT
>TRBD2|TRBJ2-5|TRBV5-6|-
CASSLALAGSQETQYF
TGTGCCAGCAGCTTGGCCTTAGCGGGGTCCCAAGAGACCCAGTACTTC
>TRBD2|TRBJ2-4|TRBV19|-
CASSPPGGVNIQYF
TGTGCCAGTAGCCCCCCGGGGGGGGTCAACATTCAGTACTTC
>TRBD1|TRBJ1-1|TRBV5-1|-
CATSGTVNTEAFF
TGCGCCACCTCCGGGACAGTAAACACTGAAGCTTTCTTT
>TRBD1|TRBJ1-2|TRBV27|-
CASSLSTPRSGGGLDGYTF
TGTGCCAGCAGTTTATCTACCCCCAGATCAGGGGGCGGGTTAGATGGCTACACCTTC
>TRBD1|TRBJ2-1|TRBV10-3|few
CAISLQGDYNEQFF
TGTGCCATCAGTCTACAGGGGGACTACAATGAGCAGTTCTTC
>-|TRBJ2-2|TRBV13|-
CASSSYGGGRENTGELFF
TGTGCCAGCAGCTCCTACGGCGGAGGTCGAGAAAACACCGGGGAGCTGTTTTTT
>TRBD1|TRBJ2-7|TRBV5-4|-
CASSLGGQGSYEQYF
TGTGCCAGCAGCTTGGGAGGACAGGGTAGTTACGAGCAGTACTTC
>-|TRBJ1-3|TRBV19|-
CASSLTGSGNTIYF
TGTGCCAGTAGCCTCACAGGGTCTGGAAACACCATATATTTT
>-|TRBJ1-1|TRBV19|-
CASSIDRVSTEAFF
TGTGCCAGTAGTATAGACAGGGTTAGCACTGAAGCTTTCTTT
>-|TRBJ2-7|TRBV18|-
CASSPAYSYEQYF
TGTGCCAGCTCACCAGCCTATTCCTACGAGCAGTACTTC
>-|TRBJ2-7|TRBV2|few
CASRVRSSYEQYF
TGTGCCAGCCGCGTCCGTAGCTCCTACGAGCAGTACTTC
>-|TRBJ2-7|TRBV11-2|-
CASRENYEQYF
TGTGCCAGCAGGGAGAACTACGAGCAGTACTTC
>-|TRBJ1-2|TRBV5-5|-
CASLGHLNYGYTF
TGTGCCAGCCTTGGACACCTTAACTATGGCTACACCTTC
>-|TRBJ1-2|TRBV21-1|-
CASSKPGQNQINYGYTF
TGTGCCAGCAGCAAACCAGGACAGAACCAAATTAACTATGGCTACACCTTC
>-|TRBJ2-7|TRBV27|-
CASSLDTTESSYEQYF
TGTGCCAGCAGTTTAGACACAACAGAGAGCTCCTACGAGCAGTACTTC
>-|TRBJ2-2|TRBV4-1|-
CASSPRYQGKGELFF
TGCGCCAGCAGCCCGAGATACCAGGGGAAGGGGGAGCTGTTTTTT
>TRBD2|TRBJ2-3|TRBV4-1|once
CASSRRLAGFDDTQYF
TGCGCCAGCAGCCGGAGACTAGCGGGTTTTGATGATACGCAGTATTTT
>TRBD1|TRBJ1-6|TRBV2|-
CASSQWQGGRSPLHF
TGTGCCAGCAGTCAATGGCAGGGGGGTAGATCACCCCTCCACTTT
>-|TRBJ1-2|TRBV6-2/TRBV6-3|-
CASSGRVVGNGYTF
TGTGCCAGCAGCGGCAGGGTCGTGGGGAATGGCTACACCTTC
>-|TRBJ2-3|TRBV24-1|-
CATSDSSLNTDTQYF
TGTGCCACCAGTGATTCAAGTCTAAACACAGATACGCAGTATTTT
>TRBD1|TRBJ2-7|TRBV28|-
CASRRGQGSSYEQYF
TGTGCCAGCAGGAGAGGACAGGGTAGCTCCTACGAGCAGTACTTC
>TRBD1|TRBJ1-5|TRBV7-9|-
CASSSGTGIGQPQHF
TGTGCCAGCAGTTCCGGGACAGGAATTGGTCAGCCCCAGCATTTT
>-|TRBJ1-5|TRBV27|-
CASSYLNQPQHF
TGTGCCAGCAGCTATCTCAATCAGCCCCAGCATTTT
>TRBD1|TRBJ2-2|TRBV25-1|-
CASSDKQGVTGELFF
TGTGCCAGCAGTGATAAACAGGGGGTAACCGGGGAGCTGTTTTTT
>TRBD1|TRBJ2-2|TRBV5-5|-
CASSSPTGGFTGELFF
TGTGCCAGCAGCTCCCCGACAGGGGGCTTTACCGGGGAGCTGTTTTTT
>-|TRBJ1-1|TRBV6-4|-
CASLPPGRVITEAFF
TGTGCCAGCCTCCCCCCGGGCAGGGTTATTACTGAAGCTTTCTTT
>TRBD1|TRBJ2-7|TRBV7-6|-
CASTITTGDYEQYF
TGTGCCAGCACCATTACGACAGGGGACTACGAGCAGTACTTC
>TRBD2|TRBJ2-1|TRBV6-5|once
CASSYRGLAYEQFF
TGTGCCAGCAGTTACAGAGGACTAGCATACGAGCAGTTCTTC
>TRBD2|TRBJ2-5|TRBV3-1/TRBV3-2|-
CASRLSGGETQYF
TGTGCCAGCAGACTTAGCGGGGGGGAGACCCAGTACTTC
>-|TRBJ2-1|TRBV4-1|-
CASRAPRGIAYNEQFF
TGCGCCAGCAGAGCCCCTCGGGGGATCGCCTACAATGAGCAGTTCTTC
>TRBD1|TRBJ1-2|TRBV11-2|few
CASRLGGQGSKGYYGYTF
TGTGCCAGCAGGCTAGGGGGACAGGGATCTAAAGGGTACTATGGCTACACCTTC
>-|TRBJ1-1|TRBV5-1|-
CASSSGWGQMNTEAFF
TGCGCCAGCAGCTCTGGGTGGGGACAAATGAACACTGAAGCTTTCTTT
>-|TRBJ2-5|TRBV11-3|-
CASSPRAGQETQYF
TGTGCCAGCAGCCCCAGGGCTGGCCAAGAGACCCAGTACTTC
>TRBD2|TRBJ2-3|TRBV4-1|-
CASSQALAGAPYPYHTQYF
TGCGCCAGCAGCCAGGCACTAGCGGGGGCTCCTTACCCCTACCATACGCAGTATTTT
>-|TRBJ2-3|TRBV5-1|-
CASSLGPGQTNTDTQYF
TGCGCCAGCAGCTTGGGACCTGGACAGACAAACACAGATACGCAGTATTTT
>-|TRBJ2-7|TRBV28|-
CASSPPGTLIYEQYF
TGTGCCAGCAGTCCTCCGGGAACCCTAATCTACGAGCAGTACTTC
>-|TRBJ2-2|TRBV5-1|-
CASSLARDTGELFF
TGCGCCAGCAGCTTGGCTCGGGACACCGGGGAGCTGTTTTTT
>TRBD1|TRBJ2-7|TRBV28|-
CASSLLQGSYEQYF
TGTGCCAGCAGTTTATTACAGGGGTCCTACGAGCAGTACTTC
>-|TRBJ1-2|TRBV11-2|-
CASSLSGPNGYTF
TGTGCCAGCAGCTTAAGCGGGCCCAATGGCTACACCTTC
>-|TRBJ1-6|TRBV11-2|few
CASSSSVHNSPLHF
TGTGCCAGCAGCTCCTCGGTACATAATTCACCCCTCCACTTT
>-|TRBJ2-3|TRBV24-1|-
CATKATGSTDTQYF
TGTGCCACCAAGGCAACAGGAAGCACAGATACGCAGTATTTT
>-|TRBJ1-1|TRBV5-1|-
CASNSGENTEAFF
TGCGCCAGCAACTCAGGGGAGAACACTGAAGCTTTCTTT
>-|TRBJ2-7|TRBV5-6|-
CASSFGTRADEQYF
TGTGCCAGCAGCTTCGGTACCAGGGCGGACGAGCAGTACTTC
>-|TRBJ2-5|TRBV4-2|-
CASSQDPRAETQYF
TGTGCCAGCAGCCAAGATCCCAGGGCAGAGACCCAGTACTTC